Shown below are 9 T cell receptor beta chains from a single sample sequenced in a study of T cells in Graves' hyperthyroidism and ophthalmopathy. Amplified regions were TCR beta CDR3 sequences from RNA transcripts. Initially, a first-round RT-PCR of the TCR CDR3 employed the HTBI primer set. TCRdb called the multiplex PCR reads again in MiXCR, with one record for every CDR3 protein. There are approximately 630,000 distinct CDR3 sequences in the sample; 15% to 20% occur only once, and approximately 3.8% lies in the top ten. The sample was blood. These receptors were taken from a woman in her thirties with Graves' hyperthyroidism.

This clonotype was seen at least ten times. This sequence joins TRBV7-9 and TRBJ2-7; D gene unclear. The CDR3 runs to 13 residues. V was shortened by 1 base and J by 3 bases, with 7 bases between the two germline ends. Germline CDR1 and CDR2: SEHNR and FQNEAQ (reference sequence). CDR3 in DNA: TGTGCCAGCAGCTTAGATCTAGACTACGAGCAGTACTTC. It yields the protein CASSLDLDYEQYF.

This clonotype was detected ten times or more. The chain combines TRBV7-3 with TRBJ2-7, with TRBD2 as a possible D gene (6 bases). This CDR3 is built from 17 residues. Per the germline V gene, CDR1 is SGHTA and CDR2 is FQGTGA. The V end was cut by 0 bases, the J end by 3 bases, with 18 bases between. CDR3 amino acids: CASSLTSSGGGGYEQYF. DNA for the CDR3: TGTGCCAGCAGCTTAACATCATCCGGGGGTGGGGGCTACGAGCAGTACTTC. The whole variable domain, filled in from reference TRBV7-3 and TRBJ2-7, reads GAGVSQTPSNKVTEKGKYVELRCDPISGHTALYWYRQSLGQGPEFLIYFQGTGAADDSGLPNDRFFAVRPEGSVSTLKIQRTERGDSAVYLCASSLTSSGGGGYEQYFGPGTRLTVT.

This clonotype was detected ten times or more. The genes are TRBV28 and TRBJ2-7; D call uncertain. This CDR3 region has 13 residues. The V end was cut by 5 bases, the J end by 2 bases, with 10 bases between. Germline V gives CDR1 MDHEN, CDR2 SYDVKM. The CDR3 spells CASSPRYAYEQYF. The CDR3 DNA reads as TGTGCCAGCAGTCCCCGGTATGCCTACGAGCAGTACTTC.

This clonotype was counted a single time. The chain joins TRBV28 to TRBJ1-2; D possibly corresponds to TRBD1 (6 bases). Germline CDR1 is MDHEN and CDR2 is SYDVKM. The V end lost 6 bases, the J end lost 5 bases, and 16 bases lay between the germline ends. This CDR3 contains 14 residues. The CDR3 nucleotides are TGTGCCAGCAGCAAAGGGACAAGAATTTATGGCTACACCTTC. As protein: CASSKGTRIYGYTF.

This chain connects TRBV2 to TRBJ2-5; possibly TRBD2 for D (5 bases). In germline, CDR1 is SNHLY, CDR2 FYNNEI. V gave up 0 bases and J gave up 7 bases, with 18 bases separating them. CDR3 size: 16 residues. Here the CDR3 DNA reads TGTGCCAGCAGTGAAGCGCAGGCCAGGACTCGCGCGACCCAGTACTTC. It codes for CASSEAQARTRATQYF.

This clonotype has a count of ten or more. The chain couples TRBV3-1 to TRBJ2-1; the match to TRBD2 covers 8 bases. The germline V gene encodes CDR1 LGHDT and CDR2 YNNKEL (reference sequence). V dropped 3 bases and J dropped 2; count of bases not matched to a gene: 6. This CDR3 is built from 16 residues. The CDR3 loop is CASSHPIAGTYNEQFF. The CDR3 coding sequence is TGTGCCAGCAGCCATCCTATAGCGGGAACCTACAATGAGCAGTTCTTC.

In its sample, this clonotype was seen many times. The genes are TRBV12-3 or TRBV12-4 and TRBJ2-5, with D tentatively TRBD2 (6 bases). This CDR3 has 15 amino acids. Trimming removed 3 bases at V and 5 bases at J, with 16 bases between. The CDR3 protein is CASSFLEGSGETQYF. The DNA of the CDR3 is TGTGCCAGCAGTTTTTTAGAGGGGAGCGGGGAGACCCAGTACTTC.

V usage is TRBV9 and J usage is TRBJ2-2; the D is unclear. V lost 2 bases, J lost 0 bases, and 2 bases lay in between. CDR3 length equals 13 residues. Germline assignment: CDR1 SGDLS and CDR2 YYNGEE. CDR3 nucleotides: TGTGCCAGCAGCGTTCCGAACACCGGGGAGCTGTTTTTT. Protein product: CASSVPNTGELFF.

This clonotype was seen more than once but under ten times. This chain joins TRBV10-3 and TRBJ1-5; D unclear. Trimming removed 0 bases from V and 4 bases from J, with 4 bases in between. Germline V gives CDR1 ENHRY, CDR2 SYGVKD. The CDR3 is 13 amino acids. The CDR3 reads CAISESSNQPQHF. The CDR3 region has the DNA TGTGCCATCAGTGAGTCGAGTAATCAGCCCCAGCATTTT.